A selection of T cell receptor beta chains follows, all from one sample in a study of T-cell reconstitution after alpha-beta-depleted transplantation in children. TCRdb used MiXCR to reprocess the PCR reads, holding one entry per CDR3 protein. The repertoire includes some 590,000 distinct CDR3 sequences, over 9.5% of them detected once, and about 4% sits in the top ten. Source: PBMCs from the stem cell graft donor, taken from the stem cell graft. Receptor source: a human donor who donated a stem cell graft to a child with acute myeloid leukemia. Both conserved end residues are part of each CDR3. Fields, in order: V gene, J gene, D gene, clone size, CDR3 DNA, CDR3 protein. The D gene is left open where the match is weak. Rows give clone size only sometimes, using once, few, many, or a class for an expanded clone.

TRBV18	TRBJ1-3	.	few	TGTGCCAGCTCACCACAACAGGGAAAAGAAAACACCATATATTTT	CASSPQQGKENTIYF
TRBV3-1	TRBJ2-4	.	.	TGTGCCAGCAGCCCCGGGGGGCTATATAAAAACATTCAGTACTTC	CASSPGGLYKNIQYF
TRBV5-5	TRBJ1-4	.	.	TGTGCCAGCAGCCCGGTGGGGGCAACAACTAATGAAAAACTGTTTTTT	CASSPVGATTNEKLFF
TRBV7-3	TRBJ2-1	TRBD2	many	TGTGCCAGCAGCTTAAGGGGGACTAGCGGGATGGTGAACAATGAGCAGTTCTTC	CASSLRGTSGMVNNEQFF
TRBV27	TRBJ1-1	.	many	TGTGCCAGCAGTTTTACAGGGTTTAGCACTGAAGCTTTCTTT	CASSFTGFSTEAFF
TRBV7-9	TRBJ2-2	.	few	TGTGCCAGCAGCCGACCGGGACTGCCGGGGCACACCGGGGAGCTGTTTTTT	CASSRPGLPGHTGELFF
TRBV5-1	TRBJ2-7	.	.	TGCGCCAGCAGCGTAGCGGCAGGGCCGGTCGAGCAGTACTTC	CASSVAAGPVEQYF
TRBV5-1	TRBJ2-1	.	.	TGCGCCAGCACCAACGGTGATTCCTACAATGAGCAGTCCTTC	CASTNGDSYNEQSF
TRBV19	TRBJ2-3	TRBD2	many	TGTGCCAGTAGTATAGGAGGCAGCGGGAGATCCACAGATACGCAGTATTTT	CASSIGGSGRSTDTQYF
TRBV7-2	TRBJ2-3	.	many	TGTGCCAGCAGTCCGTGGGTAATTGGCACAGATACGCAGTATTTT	CASSPWVIGTDTQYF
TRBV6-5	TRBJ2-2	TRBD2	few	TGTGCCAGCAGTTACTCGGGACTAGCGGGAGTTGCCGGGGAGCTGTTTTTT	CASSYSGLAGVAGELFF
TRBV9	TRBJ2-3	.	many	TGTGCCAGCAGCGTAGGGGGCGGGCGCACAGATACGCAGTATTTT	CASSVGGGRTDTQYF
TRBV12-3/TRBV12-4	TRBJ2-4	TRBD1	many	TGTGCCAGCAGTCCCGACAGGGGTGACAAAAACATTCAGTACTTC	CASSPDRGDKNIQYF
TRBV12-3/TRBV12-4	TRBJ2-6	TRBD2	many	TGTGCCAGCACGAGGACTAGCGGACTTTCTGGGGCCAACGTCCTGACTTTC	CASTRTSGLSGANVLTF
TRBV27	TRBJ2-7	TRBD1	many	TGTGCCAGCAGTCGCTCCGGACAGGAAACTACCTACGAGCAGTACTTC	CASSRSGQETTYEQYF
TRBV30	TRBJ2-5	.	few	TGTGCCTGGAGTGTAGGCCAGACAACCGACCAAGAGACCCAGTACTTC	CAWSVGQTTDQETQYF
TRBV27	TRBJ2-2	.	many	TGTGCCAGCAGTTACCTCGGGGAGCTGTTTTTT	CASSYLGELFF
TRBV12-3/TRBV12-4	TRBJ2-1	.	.	TGTGCCAGCAGGCCCGCCGACTCCTACAATGAGCAGTTCTTC	CASRPADSYNEQFF
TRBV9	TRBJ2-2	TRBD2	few	TGTGCCAGCAGCGTAGACCAAGGGACTAGCGGGAGAAGGACCGGGGAGCTGTTTTTT	CASSVDQGTSGRRTGELFF
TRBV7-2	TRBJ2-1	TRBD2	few	TGTGCCAGCAGCTTATGGCTAGCGGGTGAGCAGTTCTTC	CASSLWLAGEQFF
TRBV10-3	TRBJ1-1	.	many	TGTGCCATCAAAAGCGGGGGCACTGAAGCTTTCTTT	CAIKSGGTEAFF
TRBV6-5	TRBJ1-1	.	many	TGTGCCAGCACTTCGGGGAACACTGAAGCTTTCTTT	CASTSGNTEAFF
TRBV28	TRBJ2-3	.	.	TGTGCCAGCAGTTTGCCCCTCAAGGATACGCAGTATTTT	CASSLPLKDTQYF
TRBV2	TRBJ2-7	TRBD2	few	TGTGCCAGCAAGGGAGGGACTAGCGTTCCCAAATTCTACGAGCAGTACTTC	CASKGGTSVPKFYEQYF
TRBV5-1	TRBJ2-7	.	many	TGCGCCAGCAGACGCACCGGGACATCTTCCTACGAGCAGTACTTC	CASRRTGTSSYEQYF
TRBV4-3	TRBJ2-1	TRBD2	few	TGCGCCAGCAGCCAAGCGTGGCTAGCGGCCTCCTACAATGAGCAGTTCTTC	CASSQAWLAASYNEQFF
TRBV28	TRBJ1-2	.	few	TGTGCCAGCAGTTTTTCGAGGGCAAGGAACTATGGCTACACCTTC	CASSFSRARNYGYTF
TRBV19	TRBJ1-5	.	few	TGTGCCAGTCGTTCGCAGGGTGAAGGTCAGCCCCAGCATTTT	CASRSQGEGQPQHF
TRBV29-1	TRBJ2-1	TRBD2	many	TGCAGCGCAGGACTAGCGCGGAGCTCCTACAATGAGCAGTTCTTC	CSAGLARSSYNEQFF
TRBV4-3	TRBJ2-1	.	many	TGCGCCAGCAGCCGCATACAGGGAGACAATGAGCAGTTCTTC	CASSRIQGDNEQFF
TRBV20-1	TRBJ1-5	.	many	TGCAGTGCTAGGGTCGGGGGTACTTCCCAGCCCCAGCATTTT	CSARVGGTSQPQHF
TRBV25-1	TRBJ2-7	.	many	TGTGCCAGCAGTGCCAACATAGCCCCTCGGTTCGAGCAGTACTTC	CASSANIAPRFEQYF
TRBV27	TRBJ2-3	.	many	TGTGCCAGCAGCTGGGGAGCGGATACGCAGTATTTT	CASSWGADTQYF
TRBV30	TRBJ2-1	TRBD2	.	TGTGCCTGGAGTGTTGTTGCGGGAGGACCCTACAATGAGCAGTTCTTC	CAWSVVAGGPYNEQFF
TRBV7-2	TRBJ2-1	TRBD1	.	TGTGCCAGCAGCTTACCGTGGACAGGGCCCTCCTACAATGAGCAGTTCTTC	CASSLPWTGPSYNEQFF
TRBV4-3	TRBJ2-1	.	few	TGCGCCAGCAGCCAAGATTGGGACCGGGATGAGCAGTTCTTC	CASSQDWDRDEQFF
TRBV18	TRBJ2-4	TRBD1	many	TGTGCCAGCTCACCACGGACAGGGGACGCGGCCAAAAACATTCAGTACTTC	CASSPRTGDAAKNIQYF
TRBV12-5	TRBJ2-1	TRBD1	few	TGTGCTAGTGGTCAAGACAGGGGACACAATGAGCAGTTCTTC	CASGQDRGHNEQFF
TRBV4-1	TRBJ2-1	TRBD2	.	TGCGCCAGCAGCCAGGCCGGGACTAGTTCCTACAATGAGCAGTTCTTC	CASSQAGTSSYNEQFF
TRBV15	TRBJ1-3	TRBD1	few	TGTGCCACCAGCAGAGAGACCGGGACAGGGATGACCATATATTTT	CATSRETGTGMTIYF
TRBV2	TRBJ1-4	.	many	TGTGCCAGCAGGGGATACGAAAAACTGTTTTTT	CASRGYEKLFF
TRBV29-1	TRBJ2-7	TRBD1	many	TGCAGCGCCGAAACAGGGGCCCAGCAGTACTTC	CSAETGAQQYF
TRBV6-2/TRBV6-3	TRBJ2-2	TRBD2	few	TGTGCCAGCAGTTCGGTTGTGTTTACGGGAGGTATCACCGGGGAGCTGTTTTTT	CASSSVVFTGGITGELFF
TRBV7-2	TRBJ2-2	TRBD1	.	TGTGCCAGCAGCTACACCGGGACAGGGGCCCCCGGGGAGCTGTTTTTT	CASSYTGTGAPGELFF
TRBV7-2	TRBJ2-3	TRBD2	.	TGTGCCAGCAGCTCACATAGGGGACTAGCGGGCACAGATACGCAGTATTTT	CASSSHRGLAGTDTQYF
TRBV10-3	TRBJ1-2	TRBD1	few	TGTGCCATCAGTCCCCGGACAGGGATGCACTATGGCTACACCTTC	CAISPRTGMHYGYTF
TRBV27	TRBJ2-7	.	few	TGTGCCAGCAGTTTATCCTACGCGGGGGACAACGAGCAGTACTTC	CASSLSYAGDNEQYF
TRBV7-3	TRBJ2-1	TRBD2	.	TGTGCCAGCAGCCCCGGGACTAGCAAAGTCAATGAGCAGTTCTTC	CASSPGTSKVNEQFF
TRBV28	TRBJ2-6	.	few	TGTGCCAGCAGTTTTAACAGGGTGACCGGGGCCAACGTCCTGACTTTC	CASSFNRVTGANVLTF
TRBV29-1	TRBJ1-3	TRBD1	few	TGCAGCGGCCAGGGGGCTGCTGGAAACACCATATATTTT	CSGQGAAGNTIYF
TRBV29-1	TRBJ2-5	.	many	TGCAGCGTTGTGCCCTTTGGTGGGGGGGAGACCCAGTACTTC	CSVVPFGGGETQYF
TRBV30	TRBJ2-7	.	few	TGTGCCTGGAGCGAAGGACTAAACGAGCAGTACTTC	CAWSEGLNEQYF
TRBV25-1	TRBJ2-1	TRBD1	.	TGTGCCAGCAGTGAAAGGGGGCCGGACAGGGCCTACAATGAGCAGTTCTTC	CASSERGPDRAYNEQFF
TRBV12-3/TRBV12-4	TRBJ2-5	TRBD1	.	TGTGCCACCCGTGAGACAGGGGAAGAGACCCAGTACTTC	CATRETGEETQYF
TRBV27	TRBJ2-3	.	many	TGTGCCAGCAGTACTAATGGTCCGTACCGAACGCAGTATTTT	CASSTNGPYRTQYF